The 22 T cell receptor beta chains given below trace back to one sample, sequenced in a study of cytotoxic CD8 clonotypes in ibrutinib-treated CLL. Data came from immunoSEQ multiplex PCR; TCRdb stores just in-frame clones and leaves some out. This table has about 40,000 clones, about 70% appearing once. The sample in question was PBMCs, obtained at disease progression, from a patient treated with ibrutinib. Receptors were obtained from a human donor with chronic lymphocytic leukemia.

This sequence joins TRBV14 and TRBJ1-2; 11 bases line up with TRBD1. After removal of 4 bases from V and 6 bases from J, the junction contained 10 bases not matched to a gene. Germline V gene lookup returns CDR1 SGHDN and CDR2 FVKESK. The CDR3 extends over 16 amino acids. CDR3 sequence (DNA): TGTGCCAGCAGCCGAGCGGGGACAGGGGGAACCGATGGCTACACCTTC. It yields the protein CASSRAGTGGTDGYTF.

The gene calls are TRBV6-4 and TRBJ2-1, with D maybe TRBD2 (5 bases). This CDR3 has 13 residues. The V gene lost 0 bases and the J gene lost 7 bases, with 7 bases spanning the gap. Germline-derived CDR1 and CDR2 are MRHNA and SNTAGT. The CDR3 loop is CASSDSAENEQFF. The CDR3 bases are TGTGCCAGCAGTGACTCAGCGGAGAATGAGCAGTTCTTC.

This clone was detected only once. The chain uses TRBV15 and TRBJ1-5; no definite D call. The V gene's germline CDR1 is LNHNV and CDR2 YYDKDF (reference sequence). The CDR3 is made up of 14 amino acids. V lost 5 bases and J 1 base, leaving 9 bases between the germline ends. The CDR3 DNA reads TGTGCCACCAGCGGAGGACGGAGCAATCAGCCCCAGCATTTT. It codes for CATSGGRSNQPQHF.

This rearrangement joins TRBV9 to TRBJ1-1; a weak D match, TRBD1 (6 bases). The CDR3 is 16 amino acids. The V and J ends lost 0 bases and 8 bases respectively, with 20 bases between them. CDR1 is SGDLS and CDR2 is YYNGEE in the germline V gene. The CDR3 sequence: CASSVDGGRRRREAFF. The CDR3 nucleotides read TGTGCCAGCAGCGTAGACGGGGGGCGAAGAAGGAGGGAAGCTTTCTTT.

The V gene is TRBV11-2, the J gene TRBJ1-3, with a tentative D call TRBD1 (6 bases). The germline gives CDR1 SGHAT, CDR2 FQNNGV. The CDR3 runs 16 residues. Trimming cost V 0 bases and J 4 bases, with 13 bases left between them. The CDR3 DNA is TGTGCCAGCAGCTTAGACCAGGGGTATACGGGAAACACCATATATTTT. It is translated as CASSLDQGYTGNTIYF.

The chain links TRBV7-3 to TRBJ2-5; 7 positions agree with TRBD1. The CDR3 is 17 amino acids. Germline V gene lookup returns CDR1 SGHTA and CDR2 FQGTGA. V lost 3 bases to trimming and J lost 0 bases; unmatched junction nucleotides: 10. The CDR3 loop is CASSFGLIGTDQETQYF. The CDR3 DNA reads TGTGCCAGCAGCTTCGGGTTAATAGGGACAGACCAAGAGACCCAGTACTTC.

The rearrangement joins TRBV11-2 to TRBJ1-5, with TRBD1 matching 7 bases. Trimming at V came to 5 bases and at J to 5 bases, leaving 9 bases not matched to a gene. CDR1 and CDR2 (germline): SGHAT, FQNNGV. The CDR3 sequence is 15 residues long. The CDR3 spells CASSVADRAYQPQHF. DNA of the CDR3: TGTGCCAGCAGCGTAGCCGACAGGGCTTATCAGCCCCAGCATTTT.

The V gene is TRBV6-1, the J gene TRBJ2-7; no firm D call. Per germline, CDR1 MNHNS and CDR2 SASEGT. The V end was cut by 3 bases, the J end by 3 bases, with 9 bases between. This CDR3 contains 13 residues. The CDR3 nucleotides read TGTGCCAGCAGTGATACCGTCGGCTACGAGCAGTACTTC. This codes for CASSDTVGYEQYF.

The rearrangement joins TRBV27 to TRBJ2-1, with 7 bases matching TRBD2. With 5 bases clipped from V and 6 bases from J, the junction kept 22 bases outside the gene matches. Germline CDR1 is MNHEY and CDR2 is SMNVEV (reference sequence). The CDR3 runs to 19 residues. The CDR3 region is CASSPGPLRAGERTNEQFF. CDR3 coding DNA: TGTGCCAGCAGTCCGGGGCCCCTTCGTGCGGGAGAGAGGACCAATGAGCAGTTCTTC.

The chain is built from TRBV28 and TRBJ1-1, with D hard to call. Trimming cost V 3 bases and J 5 bases, with 4 bases left between them. Germline-derived CDR1 and CDR2 are MDHEN and SYDVKM. The CDR3 spans 11 residues. The CDR3 region is CASSFRTEAFF. The CDR3 coding sequence is TGTGCCAGCAGTTTTCGGACTGAAGCTTTCTTT.

This CDR3 reads CAISGKWNQPQHF. CDR3 nucleotides: TGTGCCATTTCGGGGAAGTGGAATCAGCCCCAGCATTTT. This chain connects TRBV6-6 to TRBJ1-5, with D unclear. The V end was cut by 10 bases, the J end by 4 bases, with 14 bases between. This CDR3 spans 13 amino acids. Germline lookup yields CDR1 MNHNY and CDR2 SVGAGI (reference sequence).

Notes on this clone: Sequence at one end of the junction differs from germline and may be a read error. CDR3: CASSEGRRGYTF. CDR3 nucleotides: TGTGCCAGCAGCGAAGGACGAAGAGGCTACACCTTC. The chain uses TRBV2 and TRBJ1-2; D is undetermined. The CDR3 loop spans 12 amino acids. Germline CDR1 reads SNHLY; CDR2 reads FYNNEI.

The chain carries TRBV16 and TRBJ2-2; 8 bases fit TRBD1. The V gene end was trimmed by 4 bases and the J gene end by 13 bases; junction bases not matched to a gene: 8. This CDR3 region has 13 residues. CDR1 KGHSY and CDR2 FQNENV come from the germline V gene. As DNA, the CDR3 is TGTGCCAGCAGCCTCCAGGACAGGGAGGTGCTGTTTTTT. Its protein is CASSLQDREVLFF.

A few counts support this clone. The chain links TRBV29-1 to TRBJ1-1, with D perhaps matching TRBD1 (6 bases). The CDR3 is 11 residues long. From germline, CDR1 is SQVTM and CDR2 ANQGSEA. This CDR3 reads CTHGRGTEAFF. CDR3 sequence (DNA): TGCACCCACGGCAGGGGAACTGAAGCTTTCTTT. Variable domain in full (rest from reference TRBV29-1 and TRBJ1-1): SAVISQKPSRDICQRGTSLTIQCQVDSQVTMMFWYRQQPGQSLTLIATANQGSEATYESGFVIDKFPISRPNLTFSTLTVSNMSPEDSSIYLCTHGRGTEAFFGQGTRLTVV.

This clone was detected a few times. The J gene is TRBJ1-2, the V gene TRBV5-1; D might be TRBD1 (5 bases). The CDR3 consists of 15 residues. Per the germline V gene, CDR1 is SGHRS and CDR2 is YFSETQ. Between the trimmed V and J ends, which lost 4 bases and 8 bases, there was a span of 21 bases. As DNA, the CDR3 is TGCGCCAGCAGCGTGGGGAGAGGGGCACGGGGAGGCTACACCTTC. Its translation: CASSVGRGARGGYTF.

The rearrangement links TRBV5-4 to TRBJ1-2; tentative D call: TRBD1 (5 bases). The CDR3 is made up of 13 amino acids. Trimming left V 0 bases short and J 8 bases short, with 11 bases between. CDR1 and CDR2 from the germline V gene are SGHNT and YYREEE (reference sequence). The CDR3, as DNA: TGTGCCAGCAGCTTGGCGGCAGGGCGCGGCTACACCTTC. Translation: CASSLAAGRGYTF.

The chain employs TRBV19 and TRBJ2-3, with D maybe TRBD2 (5 bases). The V end was cut by 5 bases, the J end by 8 bases, with 20 bases between. Germline assignment: CDR1 LNHDA and CDR2 SQIVND (reference sequence). This CDR3 spans 15 amino acids. CDR3 sequence: CASSPTSTLRGTQYF. The CDR3 DNA reads as TGTGCCAGTAGTCCTACTAGTACCCTCCGAGGTACGCAGTATTTT. Full variable domain (remainder filled in from reference TRBV19 and TRBJ2-3): DGGITQSPKYLFRKEGQNVTLSCEQNLNHDAMYWYRQDPGQGLRLIYYSQIVNDFQKGDIAEGYSVSREKKESFPLTVTSAQKNPTAFYLCASSPTSTLRGTQYFGPGTRLTVL.

This clone has just a few counts. The chain employs TRBV4-2 and TRBJ2-2; a possible D gene is TRBD1 (6 bases). This CDR3 spans 14 amino acids. Trimming shortened V by 1 base and J by 3 bases, and 6 bases separated the two germline ends. Germline lookup yields CDR1 LGHNA and CDR2 YNFKEQ. CDR3 sequence reads: CASSQGQDTGELFF. The CDR3 region has the DNA TGTGCCAGCAGCCAAGGACAGGACACCGGGGAGCTGTTTTTT.

The chain carries TRBV11-3 and TRBJ2-2, with no clear D. Trimming cost V 1 base and J 6 bases, with 6 bases left between them. Germline CDR1 is SGHNT and CDR2 is YENEEA. CDR3 length: 13 residues. The CDR3 sequence is CASSLGSAGELFF. CDR3 in DNA: TGTGCCAGCAGCTTAGGGTCGGCCGGGGAGCTGTTTTTT.

The V call is TRBV5-6, the J call TRBJ2-7; a possible D gene is TRBD2 (5 bases). The V gene's germline CDR1 is SGHDT and CDR2 YYEEEE. The CDR3 sequence is 15 residues long. V shed 0 bases and J shed 0 bases, with 10 bases lying between them. The CDR3 here is CASSLERRVSYEQYF. For the CDR3, the DNA is TGTGCCAGCAGCTTGGAGCGGAGAGTCTCCTACGAGCAGTACTTC.

This chain links TRBV6-5 with TRBJ2-5; D possibly uses TRBD1 or TRBD2 (5 bases each). Trimming removed 4 bases at V and 4 bases at J, with 13 bases between. This CDR3 is built from 14 residues. CDR1 and CDR2 from the germline V gene are MNHEY and SVGAGI. In nucleotides, the CDR3 is TGTGCCAGCAGTTCCCGACAGAGGGTAGAGACCCAGTACTTC. It yields the protein CASSSRQRVETQYF.

The chain has TRBV6-5 and TRBJ2-1, with 12 bases lining up with TRBD1. The CDR3 is 15 residues long. Unmatched junction bases numbered 2, after V lost 0 bases and J lost 8 bases. Germline CDR1 is MNHEY and CDR2 is SVGAGI. CDR3 coding DNA: TGTGCCAGCAGTTACTCGGGGACAGGGGGCCATGAGCAGTTCTTC. It specifies CASSYSGTGGHEQFF.